Below are 27 T cell receptor beta chains sequenced from a single sample in a study of shared clonotypes between healthy human individuals. Libraries were prepared by immunoSEQ multiplex PCR; TCRdb keeps only in-frame clonotypes and omits some of them. The sample shows roughly 700,000 clones, roughly 91% of them seen only once. The specimen sequenced was memory CD8+ T cells from PBMCs. Subset here: CD45RO+ cells pooled with CCR7-negative TemRA cells. Every receptor here comes from a man between 18 and 29 years old in good health. Some clones in this sample may be carry-over from other donors' samples.

This clone was picked up a small number of times. The rearrangement uses TRBV11-2 and TRBJ1-1; D might be TRBD1 (6 bases). CDR1 and CDR2 from the germline V gene are SGHAT and FQNNGV. V was cut by 4 bases and J by 4 bases, with 10 bases left in between. The CDR3 sequence is 13 residues long. CDR3 region: CASSWQGSTEAFF. CDR3 DNA sequence: TGTGCCAGCAGCTGGCAGGGGAGCACTGAAGCTTTCTTT.

The CDR3 DNA is TGCAGCGTTGAACTCTTGGGGGATTACGAGCAGTACTTC. Its protein product is CSVELLGDYEQYF. The genes are TRBV29-1 and TRBJ2-7, with D perhaps assigned TRBD1 or TRBD2 (5 bases each). V lost 2 bases and J lost 4, with 12 bases in between. The germline V gene encodes CDR1 SQVTM and CDR2 ANQGSEA. The CDR3 loop spans 13 amino acids.

The rearrangement uses TRBV7-8 and TRBJ2-1; 10 nucleotides match TRBD2. The CDR3 has 18 amino acids. J gave up 4 bases and V 5 bases, and 14 bases lay outside the gene matches. Germline loops: CDR1 SGHVS, CDR2 FQNEAQ. The CDR3 DNA follows: TGTGCCAGCAGCCCCGGTGGAGCGGGAGGGCCGGGATACAATGAGCAGTTCTTC. It translates to CASSPGGAGGPGYNEQFF. The whole variable domain, filled in from reference TRBV7-8 and TRBJ2-1, reads GAGVSQSPRYKVAKRGQDVALRCDPISGHVSLFWYQQALGQGPEFLTYFQNEAQLDKSGLPSDRFFAERPEGSVSTLKIQRTQQEDSAVYLCASSPGGAGGPGYNEQFFGPGTRLTVL.

The sample holds a few counts of this clone. The V gene is TRBV4-1, the J gene TRBJ1-1; 7 nucleotides match TRBD1. This CDR3 comprises 13 residues. Germline V gene sequence: CDR1 MGHRA, CDR2 YSYEKL. With V trimmed by 2 bases and J by 11 bases, 8 bases remained unmatched. CDR3 protein: CASSQPLTGNAFF. As DNA, the CDR3 is TGCGCCAGCAGCCAACCGTTGACAGGGAACGCTTTCTTT.

The chain is built from TRBV10-1 and TRBJ2-1, with TRBD2 matching 12 bases. J gave up 12 bases and V 4 bases, and 7 bases lay outside the gene matches. This CDR3 contains 14 residues. The V gene's germline CDR1 is WNHNN and CDR2 SYGVQD (reference sequence). The CDR3: CASSGLAGVRPQFF. Here the CDR3 DNA reads TGCGCCAGCAGTGGACTAGCGGGAGTTAGGCCGCAGTTCTTC.

V gene TRBV15 combines with J gene TRBJ2-3, with D perhaps TRBD2 (6 bases). Germline V gene lookup returns CDR1 LNHNV and CDR2 YYDKDF (reference sequence). CDR3 length: 16 amino acids. Trimming shortened V by 1 base and J by 8 bases, and 19 bases separated the two germline ends. The CDR3 DNA follows: TGTGCCACCAGCAGAGGCGTCGGGACGTTGGGGGGTACGCAGTATTTT. Amino acid sequence: CATSRGVGTLGGTQYF.

This rearrangement joins TRBV29-1 to TRBJ2-1; 10 bases align to TRBD1. Germline CDR1 is SQVTM and CDR2 is ANQGSEA. V lost 6 bases, J lost 8 bases, and 4 bases stayed unmatched. This CDR3 spans 12 amino acids. CDR3 amino acids: CSVVTGGYEQFF. In DNA, the CDR3 is TGCAGCGTGGTGACAGGGGGCTATGAGCAGTTCTTC.

The chain employs TRBV7-7 and TRBJ1-1; D remains unclear. Looked up from germline, CDR1 is SSHAT and CDR2 is FNYEAQ (reference sequence). Trimming removed 3 bases from V and 4 bases from J, with 9 bases in between. The CDR3 extends over 13 amino acids. The CDR3, as DNA: TGTGCCAGCAGCTTCGGGGTGGGCACTGAAGCTTTCTTT. This encodes CASSFGVGTEAFF.

Written as DNA, the CDR3 is TGTGCCAGCAGCTTGGTAGGCGGGGGGCGGAACGAGCAGTACTTC. Its translation: CASSLVGGGRNEQYF. The chain carries TRBV5-6 and TRBJ2-7; 8 bases line up with TRBD2. Unmatched junction bases numbered 7, after V lost 0 bases and J lost 5 bases. There are 15 residues in the CDR3. In germline, CDR1 is SGHDT, CDR2 YYEEEE. The full variable domain, its missing parts supplied by reference TRBV5-6 and TRBJ2-7, is DAGVTQSPTHLIKTRGQQVTLRCSPKSGHDTVSWYQQALGQGPQFIFQYYEEEERQRGNFPDRFSGHQFPNYSSELNVNALLLGDSALYLCASSLVGGGRNEQYFGPGTRLTVT.

The rearrangement joins TRBV7-6 to TRBJ2-1; D uncertain. The germline V and J ends were trimmed by 0 bases and 15 bases, with 21 bases remaining between them. CDR1 and CDR2 from the germline V gene are SGHVS and FNYEAQ. The CDR3 has 15 residues. The CDR3 nucleotides are TGTGCCAGCAGCTTAGCGGTTGGGCCAGAGGTGTTGGGGTTCTTC. It codes for CASSLAVGPEVLGFF.

The genes are TRBV7-9 and TRBJ2-1; maybe TRBD2 (5 bases). Trimming took off 2 bases at V and 10 bases at J, with 21 bases between the two ends. CDR1 is SEHNR, CDR2 FQNEAQ, per germline (reference sequence). The CDR3 is made up of 16 amino acids. For the CDR3, the DNA is TGTGCCAGCAGCTTAACCCAGCGGAGCCCCCTGGGGGAGCAGTTCTTC. The encoded protein is CASSLTQRSPLGEQFF. Filled out from reference TRBV7-9 and TRBJ2-1, the complete variable domain reads DTGVSQNPRHKITKRGQNVTFRCDPISEHNRLYWYRQTLGQGPEFLTYFQNEAQLEKSRLLSDRFSAERPKGSFSTLEIQRTEQGDSAMYLCASSLTQRSPLGEQFFGPGTRLTVL.

The table lists this clone with a count of one. This chain uses TRBV7-9 with TRBJ1-1; 7 nucleotides agree with TRBD1. This CDR3 spans 14 amino acids. V shed 6 bases and J 1 base; nucleotides not matched to a gene: 5. The germline CDR1 and CDR2 sequences are SEHNR and FQNEAQ (reference sequence). The CDR3 nucleotides are TGTGCCAGCAGAGGGGGACAGCAGAACACTGAAGCTTTCTTT. As protein: CASRGGQQNTEAFF.

The rearrangement uses TRBV5-4 and TRBJ2-2, with 7 bases that match TRBD2. V shed 1 base, J shed 7 bases, and the junction held 10 bases outside the gene matches. Germline V gene sequence: CDR1 SGHNT, CDR2 YYREEE (reference sequence). The CDR3 length is 16 residues. CDR3 residues: CASSLLSGGSGGELFF. The CDR3 nucleotides are TGTGCCAGCAGCTTGTTATCTGGCGGGAGTGGCGGGGAGCTGTTTTTT.

The chain carries TRBV27 and TRBJ2-2; the D is unclear. Per the germline V gene, CDR1 is MNHEY and CDR2 is SMNVEV (reference sequence). There are 13 residues in the CDR3. V shed 3 bases and J shed 6 bases, with 8 bases lying between them. The CDR3 sequence is CASSFLRSGELFF. As DNA, the CDR3 is TGTGCCAGCAGTTTTCTCAGATCCGGGGAGCTGTTTTTT.

The chain couples TRBV7-9 to TRBJ1-1; a weak D match, TRBD1 (5 bases). This CDR3 has 15 residues. The germline gives CDR1 SEHNR, CDR2 FQNEAQ (reference sequence). Trimming shortened V by 1 base and J by 4 bases, and 13 bases separated the two germline ends. The CDR3 loop is CASSLEHGGPTEAFF. The CDR3 region has the DNA TGTGCCAGCAGCTTAGAGCATGGGGGACCCACTGAAGCTTTCTTT.

The chain is built from TRBV6-5 and TRBJ2-7; 7 bases are shared with TRBD1. Trimming at V came to 6 bases and at J to 2 bases, leaving 7 bases not matched to a gene. The CDR3 length is 14 residues. Germline CDR1 and CDR2: MNHEY and SVGAGI. CDR3 nucleotide sequence: TGTGCCAGCAGCCTTCAAACAGGGGCCTACGAGCAGTACTTC. Amino acid sequence: CASSLQTGAYEQYF.

The chain recombines TRBV7-9 with TRBJ2-5, with D maybe TRBD2 (6 bases). Judging by the DNA end, TRBJ2-7 fits better; the J call may be wrong. Germline CDR1 and CDR2: SEHNR and FQNEAQ (reference sequence). The CDR3 extends over 17 amino acids. The DNA of the CDR3 is TGTGCCAGCACCGGACTAACGGACGGACCCTTAGCCTACGAGCAGTACTTC. Its protein is CASTGLTDGPLAYEQYF.

This chain connects TRBV4-1 to TRBJ2-7; no clear D gene. This CDR3 is 13 amino acids long. The V gene lost 4 bases and the J gene lost 1 base, with 8 bases spanning the gap. Germline CDR1 and CDR2: MGHRA and YSYEKL. In DNA form, the CDR3 reads TGCGCCAGCAGCCTAAAGGTATCCTACGAGCAGTACTTC. Translated: CASSLKVSYEQYF.

The CDR3 reads CSVERRGEPYNEQFF. The CDR3 nucleotides read TGCAGCGTTGAACGTCGCGGGGAACCCTACAATGAGCAGTTCTTC. V usage is TRBV29-1 and J usage is TRBJ2-1, with a weak D call TRBD2 (6 bases). Germline V gene sequence: CDR1 SQVTM, CDR2 ANQGSEA. The CDR3 consists of 15 residues. V was trimmed by 2 bases and J by 2 bases, leaving 13 bases between them.

V is TRBV4-2 and J is TRBJ2-2, with 8 bases that match TRBD1. CDR3 length equals 16 residues. Germline loops: CDR1 LGHNA, CDR2 YNFKEQ. J lost 4 bases, V lost 5 bases, and 9 bases had no gene match. This CDR3 is CASSKGTGIGTGELFF. CDR3 DNA sequence: TGTGCCAGCAGCAAAGGGACAGGAATAGGCACCGGGGAGCTGTTTTTT.

V gene TRBV9 combines with J gene TRBJ2-7; 9 bases map to TRBD1. Per the germline V gene, CDR1 is SGDLS and CDR2 is YYNGEE. CDR3 length: 15 residues. The ends lost 3 bases at V and 3 bases at J; junction bases unmatched: 7. The CDR3 spells CASSALPDRGYEQYF. As DNA, the CDR3 is TGTGCCAGCAGCGCCCTCCCGGACAGGGGCTACGAGCAGTACTTC.

The CDR3 region has the DNA TGTGCCAGCAGCTTAGGGGCTCTTTTCTCCTACGAGCAGTACTTC. Translated: CASSLGALFSYEQYF. V and J are TRBV11-3 and TRBJ2-7; D ambiguous. The V gene lost 1 base and the J gene lost 0 bases, with 10 bases spanning the gap. The CDR3 is 15 amino acids. The germline CDR1 and CDR2 sequences are SGHNT and YENEEA.

V and J are TRBV28 and TRBJ1-5; TRBD1 matches 9 bases. This CDR3 region has 17 residues. The germline V gene has CDR1 MDHEN and CDR2 SYDVKM. With 10 bases clipped from V and 1 base from J, the junction kept 14 bases outside the gene matches. CDR3 coding DNA: TGTGCCATCTTAGACAGGGGGATCGTTAGAAGCAATCAGCCCCAGCATTTT. It codes for CAILDRGIVRSNQPQHF.

The chain has TRBV4-3 and TRBJ2-7, with 9 nucleotides matching TRBD1. V gave up 3 bases and J gave up 3 bases; unmatched junction bases: 3. The CDR3 runs 14 residues. The germline V gene has CDR1 LGHNA and CDR2 YSLEER. CDR3 DNA sequence: TGCGCCAGCAGCCACCGGGACAGGGACTACGAGCAGTACTTC. It translates to CASSHRDRDYEQYF.

V usage is TRBV7-9 and J usage is TRBJ1-1; no firm D call. The CDR3 extends over 12 amino acids. V dropped 8 bases and J dropped 4 bases, with 11 bases sitting between them. Germline V gene lookup returns CDR1 SEHNR and CDR2 FQNEAQ (reference sequence). The CDR3 region has the DNA TGTGCCAGCCACGGCGATGGCACTGAAGCTTTCTTT. This codes for CASHGDGTEAFF. The full variable domain, rest sourced from reference TRBV7-9 and TRBJ1-1, is DTGVSQNPRHKITKRGQNVTFRCDPISEHNRLYWYRQTLGQGPEFLTYFQNEAQLEKSRLLSDRFSAERPKGSFSTLEIQRTEQGDSAMYLCASHGDGTEAFFGQGTRLTVV.

This clone was picked up one time. The genes are TRBV19 and TRBJ2-1; unclear D gene. Germline V gives CDR1 LNHDA, CDR2 SQIVND (reference sequence). V dropped 6 bases and J dropped 0 bases, with 12 bases sitting between them. The CDR3 is 15 residues long. CDR3 coding DNA: TGTGCCAGTAGCCCCATACTGAGCTCCTACAATGAGCAGTTCTTC. This encodes CASSPILSSYNEQFF.

This chain connects TRBV13 to TRBJ2-3, with 7 positions matching TRBD2. This CDR3 is 16 amino acids long. V gave up 5 bases and J gave up 3 bases; unmatched junction bases: 11. The germline gives CDR1 PRHDT, CDR2 FYEKMQ (reference sequence). CDR3 nucleotide sequence: TGTGCCAGCAGCCTAACGCGGGAGTGGGGGACAGATACGCAGTATTTT. Translation: CASSLTREWGTDTQYF. The full variable domain, with the rest looked up from reference TRBV13 and TRBJ2-3, is AAGVIQSPRHLIKEKRETATLKCYPIPRHDTVYWYQQGPGQDPQFLISFYEKMQSDKGSIPDRFSAQQFSDYHSELNMSSLELGDSALYFCASSLTREWGTDTQYFGPGTRLTVL.